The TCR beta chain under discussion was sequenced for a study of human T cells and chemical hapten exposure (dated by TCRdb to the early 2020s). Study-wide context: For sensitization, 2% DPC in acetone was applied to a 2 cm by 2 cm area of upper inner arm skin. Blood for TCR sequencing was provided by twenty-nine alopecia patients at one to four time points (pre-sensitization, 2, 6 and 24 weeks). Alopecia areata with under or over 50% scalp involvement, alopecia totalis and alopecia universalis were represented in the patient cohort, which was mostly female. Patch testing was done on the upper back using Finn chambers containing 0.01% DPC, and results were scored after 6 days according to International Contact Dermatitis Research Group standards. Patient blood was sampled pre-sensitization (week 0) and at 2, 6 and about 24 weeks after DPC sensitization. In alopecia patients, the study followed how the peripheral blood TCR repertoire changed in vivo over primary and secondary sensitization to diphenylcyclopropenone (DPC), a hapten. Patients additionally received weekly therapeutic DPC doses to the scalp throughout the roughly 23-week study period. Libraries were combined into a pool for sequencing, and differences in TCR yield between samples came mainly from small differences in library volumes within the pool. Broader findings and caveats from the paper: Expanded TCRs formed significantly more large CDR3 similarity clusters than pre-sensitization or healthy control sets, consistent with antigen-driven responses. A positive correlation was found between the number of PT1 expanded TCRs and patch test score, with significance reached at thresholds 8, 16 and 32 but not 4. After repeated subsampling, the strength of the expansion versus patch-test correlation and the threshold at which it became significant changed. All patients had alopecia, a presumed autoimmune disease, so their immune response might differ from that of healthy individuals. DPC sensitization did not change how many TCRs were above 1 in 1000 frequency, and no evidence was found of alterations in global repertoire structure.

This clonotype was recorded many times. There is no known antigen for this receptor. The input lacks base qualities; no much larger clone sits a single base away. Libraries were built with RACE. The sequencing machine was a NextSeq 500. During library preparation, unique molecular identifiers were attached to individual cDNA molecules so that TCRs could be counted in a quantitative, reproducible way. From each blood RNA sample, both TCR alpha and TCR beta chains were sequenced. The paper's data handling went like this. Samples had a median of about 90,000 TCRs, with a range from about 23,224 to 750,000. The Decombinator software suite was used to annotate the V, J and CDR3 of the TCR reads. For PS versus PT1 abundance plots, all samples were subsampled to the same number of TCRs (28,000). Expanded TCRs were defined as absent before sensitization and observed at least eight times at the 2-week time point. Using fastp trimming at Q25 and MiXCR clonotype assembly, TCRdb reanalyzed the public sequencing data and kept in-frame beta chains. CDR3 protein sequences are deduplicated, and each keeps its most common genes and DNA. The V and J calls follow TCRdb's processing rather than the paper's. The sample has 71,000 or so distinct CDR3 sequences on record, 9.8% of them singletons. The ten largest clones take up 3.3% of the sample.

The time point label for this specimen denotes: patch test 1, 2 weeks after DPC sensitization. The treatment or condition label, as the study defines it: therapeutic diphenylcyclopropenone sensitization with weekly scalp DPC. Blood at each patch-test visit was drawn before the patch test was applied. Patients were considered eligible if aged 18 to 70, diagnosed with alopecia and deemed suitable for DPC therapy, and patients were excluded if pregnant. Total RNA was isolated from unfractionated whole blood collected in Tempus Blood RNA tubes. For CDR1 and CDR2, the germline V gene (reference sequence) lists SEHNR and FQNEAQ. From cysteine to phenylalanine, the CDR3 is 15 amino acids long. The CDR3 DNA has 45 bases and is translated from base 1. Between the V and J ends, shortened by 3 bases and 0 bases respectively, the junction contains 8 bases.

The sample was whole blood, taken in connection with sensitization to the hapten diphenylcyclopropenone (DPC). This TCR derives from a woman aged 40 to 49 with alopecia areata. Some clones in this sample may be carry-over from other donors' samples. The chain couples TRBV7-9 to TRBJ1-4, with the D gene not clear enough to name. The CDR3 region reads CASSFGSATNEKLFF. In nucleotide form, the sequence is TGTGCCAGCAGCTTTGGGTCTGCAACTAATGAAAAACTGTTTTTT.